A single sample is the source of the 25 T cell receptor beta chains below, sequenced in a study of identical twins. Each CDR3 protein is one row after TCRdb ran MiXCR on the 5' RACE reads. Among fewer than 900,000 distinct CDR3 sequences listed, about 20% were seen once. The same sample was also studied in work on T cells expressing NK-cell markers.

The sample taken for sequencing was PBMCs. All receptors come from a woman aged 18-35 years in good health.

This clonotype was seen only a few times. The chain couples TRBV11-2 to TRBJ2-7; 9 bases align to TRBD2. Germline-derived CDR1 and CDR2 are SGHAT and FQNNGV. J lost 9 bases, V lost 5 bases, and 20 bases had no gene match. The CDR3 extends over 17 amino acids. The CDR3 spells CASSPVLASGKWSPQYF. The CDR3 DNA sequence: TGTGCCAGCAGCCCAGTGTTGGCTAGCGGGAAGTGGAGTCCGCAGTACTTC.

This clonotype has a handful of counts. The V gene is TRBV5-1, the J gene TRBJ2-5; 8 bases map to TRBD2. The CDR3 is made up of 16 amino acids. The germline gives CDR1 SGHRS, CDR2 YFSETQ. The V and J ends lost 1 base and 1 base, in that order; junction bases with no gene match: 6. In DNA, the CDR3 is TGCGCCAGCAGCTTGCCATTGGCGGGGGGCCAAGAGACCCAGTACTTC. Amino acids: CASSLPLAGGQETQYF.

The chain has TRBV10-3 and TRBJ2-7; TRBD2 agrees at 7 bases. V was pared by 2 bases and J by 3 bases, with 4 bases of the junction left unmatched. The CDR3 loop spans 14 amino acids. CDR1 is ENHRY, CDR2 SYGVKD, per germline. The CDR3 DNA sequence: TGTGCCATCAGTGAGGGCGGGAGTCTCTACGAGCAGTACTTC. Its translation is CAISEGGSLYEQYF.

The chain couples TRBV5-1 to TRBJ2-7; 14 bases are a match to TRBD2. This CDR3 has 15 residues. The trim removed 4 bases at V and 5 bases at J, leaving 5 bases unmatched. Per the germline V gene, CDR1 is SGHRS and CDR2 is YFSETQ. CDR3 in amino acids: CASSLGLAGVNEQYF. In DNA, the CDR3 is TGCGCCAGCAGCCTGGGACTAGCGGGAGTAAACGAGCAGTACTTC.

This clonotype was seen a handful of times. The V call is TRBV5-5, the J call TRBJ1-2; 7 bases align to TRBD1. Germline V gene sequence: CDR1 SGHKS, CDR2 YYEKEE (reference sequence). The trim removed 3 bases at V and 5 bases at J, leaving 13 bases unmatched. The CDR3 spans 16 residues. CDR3: CASSSGPTGKYYGYTF. For the CDR3, the DNA is TGTGCCAGCAGCTCGGGACCGACAGGGAAGTATTATGGCTACACCTTC. Using reference TRBV5-5 and TRBJ1-2 for the parts outside the CDR3, the full variable domain is DAGVTQSPTHLIKTRGQQVTLRCSPISGHKSVSWYQQVLGQGPQFIFQYYEKEERGRGNFPDRFSARQFPNYSSELNVNALLLGDSALYLCASSSGPTGKYYGYTFGSGTRLTVV.

This clonotype was detected a few times. The rearrangement joins TRBV12-3 or TRBV12-4 to TRBJ1-2, with a weak D call TRBD1 (6 bases). Between the trimmed V and J ends, which lost 3 bases and 8 bases, there was a span of 16 bases. This CDR3 comprises 14 residues. CDR3 sequence (DNA): TGTGCCAGCAGTTTTTCTGGGGGGCAAGTAGGCTACACCTTC. This gives the protein CASSFSGGQVGYTF.

This clonotype came up a few times. J is TRBJ2-1 and V is TRBV5-5, with 8 bases identical to TRBD1. Trimming took 0 bases from V and 8 from J; bases not matched to a gene: 10. The CDR3 spans 16 residues. CDR1 SGHKS and CDR2 YYEKEE come from the germline V gene (reference sequence). The CDR3 loop reads CASSLEPQGAEHEQFF. CDR3 nucleotides: TGTGCCAGCAGCTTGGAACCCCAGGGGGCCGAGCATGAGCAGTTCTTC.

This clonotype was seen a few times. V is TRBV20-1 and J is TRBJ1-4, with unresolved D. CDR3 length: 16 amino acids. Trimming pared 0 bases from V and 6 bases from J, leaving 17 bases between. CDR1 is DFQATT and CDR2 is SNEGSKA in the germline V gene (reference sequence). The DNA of the CDR3 is TGCAGTGCTAGAGATTCCGCCCGGGGATCAGATGAAAAACTGTTTTTT. Amino acids: CSARDSARGSDEKLFF.

V gene TRBV7-9 combines with J gene TRBJ2-5; D call uncertain. Deletions cut 0 bases from V and 0 bases from J, with 8 bases between. Germline V gene lookup returns CDR1 SEHNR and CDR2 FQNEAQ (reference sequence). This CDR3 is built from 15 residues. The CDR3 DNA reads TGTGCCAGCAGCTTAGCTTTGAAGGACCAAGAGACCCAGTACTTC. This gives the protein CASSLALKDQETQYF.

This clonotype was counted only a few times. V gene TRBV7-8 combines with J gene TRBJ1-2; D is unresolved. The CDR3 runs 14 residues. With 2 bases removed from V and 1 base from J, the gap between germline ends came to 8 bases. CDR1 SGHVS and CDR2 FQNEAQ come from the germline V gene. CDR3: CASSLLVNNYGYTF. The DNA of the CDR3 is TGTGCCAGCAGCTTATTGGTCAATAACTATGGCTACACCTTC.

The chain links TRBV6-2 or TRBV6-3 to TRBJ2-7; possible D gene TRBD1, 5 bases. The germline gives CDR1 MNHEY, CDR2 SVGEGT. The CDR3 runs to 13 residues. Deletions cut 7 bases from V and 4 bases from J, with 14 bases between. In nucleotides, the CDR3 is TGTGCCAGCATAGGTGACAGCCCTTACGAGCAGTACTTC. Its translation: CASIGDSPYEQYF.

This chain connects TRBV18 to TRBJ2-3; D gene unclear. Germline CDR1 is KGHSH and CDR2 is LQKENI. Trimming pared 0 bases from V and 4 bases from J, leaving 11 bases between. CDR3 length: 15 residues. The chain's CDR3 is CASSPPIPSADTQYF. CDR3 DNA: TGTGCCAGCTCACCACCTATCCCTAGTGCAGATACGCAGTATTTT.

This clonotype has just a few counts. The chain combines TRBV6-5 with TRBJ1-6, with D unclear. Germline V CDR1 and CDR2: MNHEY, SVGAGI. The CDR3 contains 15 residues. V gave up 2 bases and J gave up 7 bases, with 12 bases separating them. DNA for the CDR3: TGTGCCAGCAGTTACCGGACTCTACGGAATTCACCCCTCCACTTT. Residues: CASSYRTLRNSPLHF.

The J gene is TRBJ2-3, the V gene TRBV20-1; 13 bases are shared with TRBD2. V dropped 0 bases and J dropped 2; count of bases not matched to a gene: 23. Germline V lookup: CDR1 DFQATT, CDR2 SNEGSKA (reference sequence). The CDR3 is 23 residues long. As DNA, the CDR3 is TGCAGTGCTAGAGACCCGCCGGGGACTAGCGGGATTTGGGGTGGGGCCAACACAGATACGCAGTATTTT. This encodes CSARDPPGTSGIWGGANTDTQYF.

This clonotype was counted only a few times. The chain combines TRBV6-1 with TRBJ2-3; 11 positions agree with TRBD2. CDR1 and CDR2 (germline): MNHNS, SASEGT. This CDR3 contains 14 residues. The trim removed 5 bases at V and 8 bases at J, leaving 6 bases unmatched. The CDR3: CASSPLAGAATQYF. The CDR3 nucleotides are TGTGCCAGCAGTCCACTAGCGGGAGCGGCTACGCAGTATTTT.

This clonotype has more than one count but fewer than ten. The rearrangement joins TRBV5-6 to TRBJ2-5; 13 nucleotides line up with TRBD2. This CDR3 contains 18 residues. Germline CDR1 is SGHDT and CDR2 is YYEEEE. J gave up 0 bases and V 2 bases, and 7 bases lay outside the gene matches. This chain's CDR3 is CASSLRTSGGRYQETQYF. In DNA, the CDR3 is TGTGCCAGCAGCTTACGGACTAGCGGGGGACGGTACCAAGAGACCCAGTACTTC.

The rearrangement uses TRBV12-3 or TRBV12-4 and TRBJ2-7, with 7 bases matching TRBD2. Trimming at V came to 5 bases and at J to 0 bases, leaving 10 bases not matched to a gene. The length of the CDR3 is 16 residues. The CDR3 loop reads CASSREGRKSSYEQYF. CDR3 nucleotides: TGTGCCAGCAGTAGGGAGGGACGGAAGAGCTCCTACGAGCAGTACTTC.

This chain connects TRBV6-5 to TRBJ2-1, with TRBD2 identical over 8 bases. V was clipped by 6 bases and J by 5 bases; unmatched bases: 9. This CDR3 region has 15 residues. Per the germline V gene, CDR1 is MNHEY and CDR2 is SVGAGI. CDR3 loop: CASSLTAGGNNEQFF. The CDR3 DNA sequence: TGTGCCAGCAGCCTTACCGCGGGGGGAAACAATGAGCAGTTCTTC.

This clonotype was seen only a few times. V usage is TRBV10-3 and J usage is TRBJ1-5, with D perhaps TRBD1 (5 bases). This CDR3 has 12 amino acids. The germline V and J ends were trimmed by 8 bases and 5 bases, with 10 bases remaining between them. CDR1 is ENHRY, CDR2 SYGVKD, per germline. CDR3 residues: CAIGREDQPQHF. CDR3 sequence (DNA): TGTGCCATCGGCAGGGAGGATCAGCCCCAGCATTTT.

This clonotype was observed a few times. The chain employs TRBV6-5 and TRBJ2-1; D is uncertain. The CDR3 spans 11 residues. The germline V gene encodes CDR1 MNHEY and CDR2 SVGAGI. V lost 2 bases, J lost 11 bases, and 7 bases lay in between. The CDR3 nucleotides are TGTGCCAGCAGTTACACTGGGAAGCAGTTCTTC. Translated: CASSYTGKQFF.

The chain is built from TRBV10-3 and TRBJ2-1, with 9 positions matching TRBD1. The CDR3 length is 18 residues. Germline V CDR1 and CDR2: ENHRY, SYGVKD. Trimming removed 2 bases from V and 7 bases from J; junction bases left unmatched: 15. The CDR3 DNA reads TGTGCCATCAGTGAGCCGGGGACAGGGACAGGATCACGGAATGAGCAGTTCTTC. Amino acid sequence: CAISEPGTGTGSRNEQFF.

The sample holds a few counts of this clonotype. The V and J genes are TRBV6-5 and TRBJ1-6, with D possibly TRBD1 on 5 matching bases. V lost 2 bases to trimming and J lost 7 bases, with 15 bases between them. The CDR3 covers 16 residues. Germline CDR1 MNHEY, CDR2 SVGAGI. The CDR3 DNA follows: TGTGCCAGCAGTTACCGAGCACAGGTTGCAAATTCACCCCTCCACTTT. Translation gives CASSYRAQVANSPLHF.

The chain combines TRBV20-1 with TRBJ2-5; D call uncertain. The CDR3 sequence is 12 residues long. The V gene's germline CDR1 is DFQATT and CDR2 SNEGSKA (reference sequence). The V gene lost 1 base and the J gene lost 0 bases, with 3 bases spanning the gap. The CDR3 region is CSARADQETQYF. Written as DNA, the CDR3 is TGCAGTGCTAGAGCTGACCAAGAGACCCAGTACTTC.

This sequence joins TRBV7-6 and TRBJ2-2; D gene uncertain. CDR1 and CDR2 (germline): SGHVS, FNYEAQ. CDR3 size: 14 residues. V dropped 7 bases and J dropped 2 bases, with 11 bases sitting between them. CDR3 DNA: TGTGCCAGCACCCCTCGGTACAACACCGGGGAGCTGTTTTTT. This codes for CASTPRYNTGELFF. Drawing the rest from reference TRBV7-6 and TRBJ2-2, the complete variable domain is GAGVSQSPRYKVTKRGQDVALRCDPISGHVSLYWYRQALGQGPEFLTYFNYEAQQDKSGLPNDRFSAERPEGSISTLTIQRTEQRDSAMYRCASTPRYNTGELFFGEGSRLTVL.

This clonotype was seen more than once but under ten times. This rearrangement joins TRBV12-3 or TRBV12-4 to TRBJ1-6; a weak D match, TRBD1 (5 bases). The V end lost 3 bases, the J end lost 6 bases, and 12 bases lay between the germline ends. This CDR3 comprises 15 residues. CDR3 sequence: CASSLAGIGNSPLHF. As DNA, the CDR3 is TGTGCCAGCAGTTTGGCAGGGATAGGTAATTCACCCCTCCACTTT.